This is a list of T cell receptor beta chains from one sample in a study of T cell responses to AZD1222 COVID-19 vaccine. The repertoire was sequenced with immunoSEQ multiplex PCR; TCRdb's copy has only in-frame clones and lacks some. The sample lists approximately 150,000 clones, roughly 88% occurring once. The input for sequencing was peripheral blood, taken 28 days after the second dose of the MenACWY control vaccine. Source of these receptors: an adult who received the MenACWY meningococcal vaccine as a control. Each CDR3 is given with its conserved first and last residue. The D gene is left open where the match is weak. Clone size appears in some rows only: once, few, many, or a class for an expanded clone.

DNA | CDR3 | J | D | size | V
TGTGCCAGTAGTGCGATAGACACCCAGGGGGCAGAGACCCAGTACTTC | CASSAIDTQGAETQYF | TRBJ2-5 | TRBD1 | - | TRBV19
TGTGCCAGCAGCGAAGGTAGCAGCAGCTCCTACAATGAGCAGTTCTTC | CASSEGSSSSYNEQFF | TRBJ2-1 | - | - | TRBV11-2
TGTGCCAGCAGTCAGGGACTGAATAATTCACCCCTCCACTTT | CASSQGLNNSPLHF | TRBJ1-6 | - | - | TRBV28
TGCGCCAGCAGCTCGACAGGGCCCGCGGGCGGGGAGCTGTTTTTT | CASSSTGPAGGELFF | TRBJ2-2 | TRBD1 | - | TRBV5-1
TGTGCCAGCAGCTTTGGGAGCGGTGCCTCCTACGAGCAGTACTTC | CASSFGSGASYEQYF | TRBJ2-7 | - | - | TRBV11-3
TGTGCCAGCAGCTTAGTCGCGGGGGCCAATTCACCCCTCCACTTT | CASSLVAGANSPLHF | TRBJ1-6 | - | few | TRBV7-2
TGTGCCAGCAGTGCCGGGACACGTCGTGAAGCTTTCTTT | CASSAGTRREAFF | TRBJ1-1 | - | once | TRBV28
TGTGCCAGCAGCCCGACGGACAGGGAGGATGGCTACACCTTC | CASSPTDREDGYTF | TRBJ1-2 | TRBD1 | - | TRBV5-6
TGTGCCAGCATCTCAGGACACTATAGCAATCAGCCCCAGCATTTT | CASISGHYSNQPQHF | TRBJ1-5 | - | - | TRBV28
TGTGCCAGCAGTGAAGGGGGCCCCCGGGAGACCCAGTACTTC | CASSEGGPRETQYF | TRBJ2-5 | - | - | TRBV6-1
TGTGCCAGCAGCCCCAACAAGCAAAGCCATCTCGCTAACTATGGCTACACCTTC | CASSPNKQSHLANYGYTF | TRBJ1-2 | - | - | TRBV7-2
TGTGCCAGCAGTTACTCGAGGACAGGGGGCTTAAGCAATCAGCCCCAGCATTTT | CASSYSRTGGLSNQPQHF | TRBJ1-5 | TRBD1 | - | TRBV6-2/TRBV6-3
TGCGCCAGCAGCTTGTCCAGGGGATCGTACGAGCAGTACTTC | CASSLSRGSYEQYF | TRBJ2-7 | - | - | TRBV5-1
TGTGCCAGCAGCTTATACGGGCAGTCTGGGCAGTACTTC | CASSLYGQSGQYF | TRBJ2-7 | - | - | TRBV11-3
TGTGCCAGGAATGGCTACACCTTC | CARNGYTF | TRBJ1-2 | - | - | TRBV21-1
TGTGCCAGCAGTCCCCTTGCCAGGGGATTATTCTACGAGCAGTACTTC | CASSPLARGLFYEQYF | TRBJ2-7 | - | - | TRBV28
TGTGCCAGCAGTCGACAGGGAACCTACGAGCAGTACTTC | CASSRQGTYEQYF | TRBJ2-7 | TRBD1 | - | TRBV6-5
TGTGCTAGTGGTAGCTCCGGGACAGATACGCAGTATTTT | CASGSSGTDTQYF | TRBJ2-3 | - | few | TRBV12-5
TGTGCCAGCAGCTCAACGACAGCTAACTATGGCTACACCTTC | CASSSTTANYGYTF | TRBJ1-2 | - | - | TRBV7-9
TGTGCCAGTAGTATGGGGATTGCTACTAATGAAAAACTGTTTTTT | CASSMGIATNEKLFF | TRBJ1-4 | - | - | TRBV19
TGTGCCAGCAGTTTCCAGGGGCAGGGCGAGCAGTACTTC | CASSFQGQGEQYF | TRBJ2-7 | - | - | TRBV12-3/TRBV12-4
TGTGCCAGCAGTTTCGGGACCGTCTATGGCTACACCTTC | CASSFGTVYGYTF | TRBJ1-2 | - | - | TRBV12-3/TRBV12-4
TGTGCCAGTACTCAGAACCGGGACAGGGTTGAAAAACTGTTTTTT | CASTQNRDRVEKLFF | TRBJ1-4 | TRBD1 | - | TRBV19
TGTGCCAGCTCATCACAGGGAAGGACTGAAGCTTTCTTT | CASSSQGRTEAFF | TRBJ1-1 | - | - | TRBV7-3
TGTGCCAGCAGGAGGGACAGGGGAGGGCTTGGCTATGGCTACACCTTC | CASRRDRGGLGYGYTF | TRBJ1-2 | TRBD1 | - | TRBV2
TGTGCCAGCAGTTACTCACCCAGGTCTGAAGCTTTCTTT | CASSYSPRSEAFF | TRBJ1-1 | - | few | TRBV6-2/TRBV6-3
TGTGCCAGCAGTCGCGGGAGGGGATTCACTGAAGCTTTCTTT | CASSRGRGFTEAFF | TRBJ1-1 | - | - | TRBV7-6
TGCGCCAGCAGCCACCCGTCTAGCGGGGGGACTGATACGCAGTATTTT | CASSHPSSGGTDTQYF | TRBJ2-3 | TRBD2 | - | TRBV4-1
TGCGCCAGCAGCTTGAGTGGGACAGGGAGGCATGGCTACACCTTC | CASSLSGTGRHGYTF | TRBJ1-2 | TRBD1 | - | TRBV5-1
TGTGCCAGCAGCGCGGACACTGAAGCTTTCTTT | CASSADTEAFF | TRBJ1-1 | - | - | TRBV11-3
TGTGCCAGTAGTATAGGTCCCGGGGGCGTTGAAAAACTGTTTTTT | CASSIGPGGVEKLFF | TRBJ1-4 | - | - | TRBV19
TGTGCCACCCCGACTAGCGGGAGGATGAATGAGCAGTTCTTC | CATPTSGRMNEQFF | TRBJ2-1 | TRBD2 | - | TRBV7-9
TGTGCCAGCAGTTACAGGGGGCTCGATGGCTACACCTTC | CASSYRGLDGYTF | TRBJ1-2 | TRBD1 | - | TRBV6-5
TGTGCCAGCAGCCGGGGGGAAGGAGGTGGCTACACCTTC | CASSRGEGGGYTF | TRBJ1-2 | - | once | TRBV5-4
TGTGCCAGCAGCCTCAACCTTTTCCCGAACACTGAAGCTTTCTTT | CASSLNLFPNTEAFF | TRBJ1-1 | - | once | TRBV7-2
TGTGCCAGCAGCCAAGTGGGGGAGGAGACCCAGTACTTC | CASSQVGEETQYF | TRBJ2-5 | - | - | TRBV3-1/TRBV3-2
TGTGCCACCAGCACCGGGACAGCTGGAAACACCATATATTTT | CATSTGTAGNTIYF | TRBJ1-3 | TRBD1 | - | TRBV15
TGTGCCAGCTCGATGATACATGGTGCGAGCAATCAGCCCCAGCATTTT | CASSMIHGASNQPQHF | TRBJ1-5 | - | - | TRBV6-6
TGTGCCAGCAGTCCCGGGTGGGGTAGCACAGATACGCAGTATTTT | CASSPGWGSTDTQYF | TRBJ2-3 | - | - | TRBV6-5
TGTGCCACCACGACGGGGCCGAGGGAAAAACTGTTTTTT | CATTTGPREKLFF | TRBJ1-4 | - | - | TRBV6-5
TGTGCCAGCAGTGAGCCGATCGAACCCTACGAGCAGTACTTC | CASSEPIEPYEQYF | TRBJ2-7 | - | - | TRBV2
TGCGCCAGCAGCTTGGGGGGGCCAGCCGGGGAGCTGTTTTTT | CASSLGGPAGELFF | TRBJ2-2 | - | - | TRBV5-1
TGTGCCTGGAGGAACGCCAGGAACTCTGGAAACACCATATATTTT | CAWRNARNSGNTIYF | TRBJ1-3 | - | once | TRBV30
TGTGCCAGCAGCTTCGGTTGGTCATCAGAGACCCAGTACTTC | CASSFGWSSETQYF | TRBJ2-5 | - | - | TRBV7-2
TGTGCCAGCAGCAGGAACCTACAGGGCGAGGGGTCACCCCTCCACTTT | CASSRNLQGEGSPLHF | TRBJ1-6 | - | once | TRBV6-6
TGTGCCAGCAGCTTAACCACAGGGACCAGGCCCCAGCATTTT | CASSLTTGTRPQHF | TRBJ1-5 | - | - | TRBV7-8
TGTGCCAGCAGGAGAACTGGGGGCGCGACTAATGAAAAACTGTTTTTT | CASRRTGGATNEKLFF | TRBJ1-4 | - | - | TRBV25-1
TGTGCCAGCAGCCCGTATGACTCTAGCACAGATACGCAGTATTTT | CASSPYDSSTDTQYF | TRBJ2-3 | - | - | TRBV11-3
TGCGCCAGCAGCCGCAGGGGCTCCTACAATGAGCAGTTCTTC | CASSRRGSYNEQFF | TRBJ2-1 | - | - | TRBV4-3